This T cell receptor (beta chain) was recovered during a study of cytomegalovirus exposure and HLA in healthy donors. Turning to the study itself: The early release's HLA-typed donors yielded 80 million to 95 million unique TCRs.

PCR involved 60 Vbeta and 13 Jbeta primers. Some clones are missing from TCRdb's copy, which holds only in-frame ones; the method was immunoSEQ multiplex PCR. The top ten clones hold 1.5% of a sample with some 110,000 clones, around 65% of them seen once. As concerns this clone: The junction does not match germline at one end; this may be a read error.

From germline, CDR1 is SQVTM and CDR2 ANQGSEA. CDR3 length: 15 residues. The sequenced sample was PBMCs. The TCR originated in a man aged 18-30 years in good health and CMV-seronegative. This rearrangement joins TRBV29-1 to TRBJ2-1; 11 nucleotides agree with TRBD1. Written as DNA, the CDR3 is TGCCGCGTACTCGGGACAGGGGGCTCCTACAATGAGCAGTTCTTC. It specifies CRVLGTGGSYNEQFF.